The 3 T cell receptor beta chains presented below share a single source sample, sequenced in a study of cytomegalovirus exposure and HLA in healthy donors. PCR primers comprised 60 Vbeta and 13 Jbeta primers. The assay was immunoSEQ multiplex PCR, and TCRdb's table has in-frame clones only and misses some. The sample lists 130,000 or so clones; 77% were seen once. Sequencing input: PBMCs. These receptors originate from a man between 18 and 29 years old in good health and CMV-seropositive.

The chain employs TRBV7-9 and TRBJ1-1; D gene uncertain. The CDR3 loop spans 14 amino acids. V dropped 1 base and J dropped 4 bases, with 10 bases sitting between them. CDR1 is SEHNR and CDR2 is FQNEAQ in the germline V gene (reference sequence). The CDR3 loop is CASSLGSSITEAFF. Written as DNA, the CDR3 is TGTGCCAGCAGCTTAGGGAGCTCTATCACTGAAGCTTTCTTT. The whole variable domain, filled in from reference TRBV7-9 and TRBJ1-1, reads DTGVSQNPRHKITKRGQNVTFRCDPISEHNRLYWYRQTLGQGPEFLTYFQNEAQLEKSRLLSDRFSAERPKGSFSTLEIQRTEQGDSAMYLCASSLGSSITEAFFGQGTRLTVV.

This clone qualifies as medium-sized. The sample contains more than one DNA sequence encoding this CDR3. J is TRBJ1-1 and V is TRBV29-1; D is unclear. CDR1 and CDR2 (germline): SQVTM, ANQGSEA. V was clipped by 3 bases and J by 5 bases, with 7 bases between them. The CDR3 runs 11 residues. CDR3 residues: CSVDSGTEAFF. CDR3 in DNA: TGCAGCGTTGACTCGGGTACTGAAGCTTTCTTT.

The count of this clone is one. The rearrangement joins TRBV2 to TRBJ1-2, with a tentative D call TRBD1 (6 bases). V lost 3 bases, J lost 0 bases, and 11 bases lay in between. The V gene's germline CDR1 is SNHLY and CDR2 FYNNEI. The CDR3 has 15 residues. CDR3 nucleotides: TGTGCCAGCAGTGATACAGGGTTAGCTAACTATGGCTACACCTTC. Its translation is CASSDTGLANYGYTF.